These 15 T cell receptor beta chains came from one sample sequenced in a study of blood T cell repertoires in COVID-19. Assay used: immunoSEQ multiplex PCR; TCRdb lists only in-frame clones, some missing. Among 75,000 to 100,000 clones listed, more than 60% were seen once. The source material was peripheral blood. The receptors originated from a man aged 70-80 years with acute or convalescent COVID-19.

The chain joins TRBV27 to TRBJ2-7; TRBD1 might be the D (6 bases). The ends were cut back, 8 bases at V and 3 bases at J, with 20 bases in the middle. Germline loops: CDR1 MNHEY, CDR2 SMNVEV (reference sequence). CDR3 length equals 15 residues. In DNA form, the CDR3 reads TGTGCCAGCGCCGTTGGGTTGGGGGCCGGCTACGAGCAGTACTTC. Encoded protein: CASAVGLGAGYEQYF.

This chain uses TRBV6-5 with TRBJ2-7; D gene uncertain. The CDR3 length is 14 residues. V lost 0 bases and J 1 base, leaving 7 bases between the germline ends. Germline V gene data show CDR1 as MNHEY and CDR2 as SVGAGI. Here the CDR3 reads CASSYSTESYEQYF. In nucleotides, the CDR3 is TGTGCCAGCAGTTACTCAACCGAGTCCTACGAGCAGTACTTC.

The chain uses TRBV9 and TRBJ1-3; possibly TRBD1 for D (5 bases). Germline CDR1 reads SGDLS; CDR2 reads YYNGEE. The V gene lost 4 bases and the J gene lost 2 bases, with 13 bases spanning the gap. The CDR3 runs to 15 residues. The CDR3 DNA sequence: TGTGCCAGCAGCCCCGGGGGATGGGCTGGAAACACCATATATTTT. Amino acids: CASSPGGWAGNTIYF.

The chain recombines TRBV27 with TRBJ1-6; D remains ambiguous. The CDR3 runs 16 residues. In germline, CDR1 is MNHEY, CDR2 SMNVEV (reference sequence). Trimming pared 3 bases from V and 11 bases from J, leaving 20 bases between. The CDR3 region is CASSFLHPRRETPLHF. The CDR3 DNA sequence: TGTGCCAGCAGTTTCCTTCACCCTAGACGGGAGACACCCCTCCACTTT.

CDR3 DNA: TGTGCCAGCAGCCCTCGGGACAGCACAGGGACTGAAGCTTTCTTT. It encodes CASSPRDSTGTEAFF. The V and J genes are TRBV7-2 and TRBJ1-1, with 7 bases lining up with TRBD1. This CDR3 region has 15 residues. Losses at the gene ends were 5 bases for V and 5 bases for J; bases not matched to a gene: 11. The germline V gene has CDR1 SGHTA and CDR2 FQGNSA.

The chain is built from TRBV5-4 and TRBJ2-5, with 8 bases aligning to TRBD1. The germline CDR1 and CDR2 sequences are SGHNT and YYREEE (reference sequence). V gave up 4 bases and J gave up 1 base; unmatched junction bases: 6. The CDR3 spans 15 residues. As DNA, the CDR3 is TGTGCCAGCAGCACTGGGACAGGTCCCCAAGAGACCCAGTACTTC. Amino acid sequence: CASSTGTGPQETQYF.

V is TRBV30 and J is TRBJ2-5; 8 nucleotides match TRBD1. The CDR3 contains 14 residues. CDR1 is GTSNPN and CDR2 is SVGIG in the germline V gene (reference sequence). V was pared by 2 bases and J by 2 bases, with 4 bases of the junction left unmatched. The CDR3 region is CAWSTGGVQETQYF. CDR3 DNA sequence: TGTGCCTGGAGTACAGGGGGTGTACAAGAGACCCAGTACTTC.

The rearrangement joins TRBV5-1 to TRBJ2-5; D might be TRBD2 (5 bases). This CDR3 spans 14 amino acids. Germline assignment: CDR1 SGHRS and CDR2 YFSETQ. Trimming removed 6 bases from V and 4 bases from J, with 16 bases in between. This chain's CDR3 is CASTSTAGGETQYF. The CDR3 DNA sequence: TGCGCCAGCACTTCGACGGCGGGTGGAGAGACCCAGTACTTC.

The rearrangement uses TRBV5-6 and TRBJ2-7, with a possible D match to TRBD1 (6 bases). Germline CDR1 is SGHDT and CDR2 is YYEEEE. The V end lost 2 bases, the J end lost 2 bases, and 11 bases lay between the germline ends. The CDR3 runs to 14 residues. CDR3 residues: CASSLRTVPYEQYF. The DNA of the CDR3 is TGTGCCAGCAGCTTACGGACAGTCCCCTACGAGCAGTACTTC.

The genes are TRBV2 and TRBJ2-7; D might be TRBD1 (6 bases). Germline V gives CDR1 SNHLY, CDR2 FYNNEI. This CDR3 contains 13 residues. The V end was cut by 7 bases, the J end by 6 bases, with 16 bases between. CDR3 sequence (DNA): TGTGCCAGCACTGCACAGGGAATTGGCGAGCAGTACTTC. Protein sequence: CASTAQGIGEQYF. The variable domain in full, completed from reference TRBV2 and TRBJ2-7, reads EPEVTQTPSHQVTQMGQEVILRCVPISNHLYFYWYRQILGQKVEFLVSFYNNEISEKSEIFDDQFSVERPDGSNFTLKIRSTKLEDSAMYFCASTAQGIGEQYFGPGTRLTVT.

The chain employs TRBV2 and TRBJ1-1, with D perhaps TRBD1 (5 bases). Germline CDR1 is SNHLY and CDR2 is FYNNEI. The CDR3 length is 12 residues. Trimming pared 9 bases from V and 1 base from J, leaving 9 bases between. CDR3 nucleotide sequence: TGTGCCAGAGGACAATCGAACACTGAAGCTTTCTTT. This encodes CARGQSNTEAFF.

The chain combines TRBV19 with TRBJ1-5, with D possibly matching TRBD1 (5 bases). Germline CDR1 and CDR2: LNHDA and SQIVND (reference sequence). CDR3 length: 15 residues. The ends were cut back, 7 bases at V and 0 bases at J, with 13 bases in the middle. The CDR3 region has the DNA TGTGCCAGTATAAGGGGAGGAGATAGCAATCAGCCCCAGCATTTT. As protein: CASIRGGDSNQPQHF.

This chain connects TRBV5-4 to TRBJ2-7, with 7 nucleotides matching TRBD2. The germline gives CDR1 SGHNT, CDR2 YYREEE (reference sequence). This CDR3 is built from 16 residues. V was clipped by 3 bases and J by 1 base; unmatched bases: 10. The CDR3 protein is CASSCRGVCRSYEQYF. CDR3 coding DNA: TGTGCCAGCAGCTGTCGGGGGGTTTGCCGTTCCTACGAGCAGTACTTC.

The chain is built from TRBV6-6 and TRBJ2-2; weak D call: TRBD1 (5 bases). The V end lost 2 bases, the J end lost 7 bases, and 14 bases lay between the germline ends. Germline CDR1 and CDR2: MNHNY and SVGAGI (reference sequence). This CDR3 has 15 residues. The CDR3 loop reads CASSYVGEGVGELFF. The CDR3 DNA reads TGTGCCAGCAGTTACGTAGGGGAAGGTGTCGGGGAGCTGTTTTTT.

The rearrangement uses TRBV30 and TRBJ2-1; TRBD2 agrees at 8 bases. V shed 3 bases and J 9 bases; nucleotides not matched to a gene: 7. In germline, CDR1 is GTSNPN, CDR2 SVGIG (reference sequence). This CDR3 contains 13 residues. CDR3 sequence (DNA): TGTGCCTGGAGGGGACTAGGCGGGATTGAGCAGTTCTTC. This translates into CAWRGLGGIEQFF. The full variable domain, its missing parts supplied by reference TRBV30 and TRBJ2-1, is SQTIHQWPATLVQPVGSPLSLECTVEGTSNPNLYWYRQAAGRGLQLLFYSVGIGQISSEVPQNLSASRPQDRQFILSSKKLLLSDSGFYLCAWRGLGGIEQFFGPGTRLTVL.